These 23 T cell receptor beta chains came from one sample sequenced in a study of control samples from healthy donors and cancer patients. The method was immunoSEQ multiplex PCR; TCRdb's version includes in-frame clones alone and lacks a portion of them. The table shows 100,000 or so clones, with around 80% occurring only once. Source material: blood. The receptors here all came from a woman aged 60-75 years in good health.

The gene calls are TRBV19 and TRBJ1-2, with D maybe TRBD1 (6 bases). Germline CDR1 and CDR2: LNHDA and SQIVND (reference sequence). V dropped 5 bases and J dropped 1 base, with 20 bases sitting between them. There are 17 residues in the CDR3. The CDR3 bases are TGTGCCAGTAGTTCCGGACAGTTGGGGACGGGTAACTATGGCTACACCTTC. As protein: CASSSGQLGTGNYGYTF. The variable domain in full, completed from reference TRBV19 and TRBJ1-2, reads DGGITQSPKYLFRKEGQNVTLSCEQNLNHDAMYWYRQDPGQGLRLIYYSQIVNDFQKGDIAEGYSVSREKKESFPLTVTSAQKNPTAFYLCASSSGQLGTGNYGYTFGSGTRLTVV.

In this sample, this clone turned up a few times. This chain joins TRBV25-1 and TRBJ2-2; D uncertain. The V end lost 4 bases, the J end lost 1 base, and 7 bases lay between the germline ends. Per germline, CDR1 MGHDK and CDR2 SYGVNS. CDR3 length equals 14 residues. The CDR3 nucleotides are TGTGCCAGCAGTGTCCTCGGGAACACCGGGGAGCTGTTTTTT. As protein: CASSVLGNTGELFF.

The gene calls are TRBV5-1 and TRBJ1-4; no clear D. Germline V lookup: CDR1 SGHRS, CDR2 YFSETQ. V lost 3 bases and J 7 bases, leaving 16 bases between the germline ends. CDR3 length: 15 residues. As DNA, the CDR3 is TGCGCCAGCAGCTACGGACCCCCCTCGCGTGAAAAACTGTTTTTT. Translation: CASSYGPPSREKLFF.

The CDR3 protein is CASSLGLAGVIIDTQYF. CDR3 in DNA: TGCGCCAGCAGCTTGGGTCTGGCGGGAGTCATAATAGATACGCAGTATTTT. The rearrangement uses TRBV5-1 and TRBJ2-3, with 7 bases identical to TRBD2. Losses at the gene ends were 0 bases for V and 5 bases for J; bases not matched to a gene: 12. CDR1 and CDR2 from the germline V gene are SGHRS and YFSETQ. The CDR3 loop spans 17 amino acids.

This clone showed up just once. This sequence joins TRBV18 and TRBJ1-4; D not certain. V was clipped by 1 base and J by 8 bases, with 11 bases between them. Germline CDR1 reads KGHSH; CDR2 reads LQKENI. This CDR3 has 14 residues. CDR3: CASSPQGALEKLFF. CDR3 sequence (DNA): TGTGCCAGCTCACCACAGGGTGCGCTGGAAAAACTGTTTTTT. Drawing the rest from reference TRBV18 and TRBJ1-4, the complete variable domain is NAGVMQNPRHLVRRRGQEARLRCSPMKGHSHVYWYRQLPEEGLKFMVYLQKENIIDESGMPKERFSAEFPKEGPSILRIQQVVRGDSAAYFCASSPQGALEKLFFGSGTQLSVL.

J is TRBJ1-2 and V is TRBV3-1 (or the pseudogene TRBV3-2); a weak D match, TRBD1 (5 bases). CDR1 and CDR2 from the germline V gene are LGHDT and YNNKEL (reference sequence). This CDR3 is 14 amino acids long. V was pared by 2 bases and J by 7 bases, with 14 bases between. As DNA, the CDR3 is TGTGCCAGCAGCCAACAGGGTACAAGGGTTGGCTACACCTTC. As protein: CASSQQGTRVGYTF.

The chain couples TRBV7-2 to TRBJ2-7; the match to TRBD2 covers 11 bases. Germline V lookup: CDR1 SGHTA, CDR2 FQGNSA. This CDR3 comprises 14 residues. J was trimmed by 6 bases and V by 4 bases; bases with no gene match: 5. As DNA, the CDR3 is TGTGCCAGCAGCTCCTTAGCGGGGGGGTTCGAGCAGTACTTC. Translating it yields CASSSLAGGFEQYF.

This chain uses TRBV19 with TRBJ1-5; D is uncertain. CDR3 length equals 16 residues. CDR1 is LNHDA and CDR2 is SQIVND in the germline V gene (reference sequence). Trimming removed 6 bases from V and 0 bases from J, with 15 bases in between. In DNA form, the CDR3 reads TGTGCCAGTAGCCTAGGCGGGAGATATAGCAATCAGCCCCAGCATTTT. This gives the protein CASSLGGRYSNQPQHF.

There are a few counts of this clone. The genes are TRBV6-5 and TRBJ1-2; TRBD1 aligns across 8 bases. Germline trimming cut 6 bases from V and 4 bases from J; bases unmatched to any gene: 10. CDR1 is MNHEY, CDR2 SVGAGI, per germline. This CDR3 has 15 amino acids. The CDR3 here is CASSRVAGQAYGYTF. The CDR3 coding sequence is TGTGCCAGCAGCCGAGTCGCGGGACAGGCCTATGGCTACACCTTC.

The rearrangement links TRBV6-2 or TRBV6-3 to TRBJ2-6; D gene unclear. This CDR3 has 17 amino acids. Germline CDR1 and CDR2: MNHEY and SVGEGT. V was cut by 0 bases and J by 0 bases, with 9 bases left in between. CDR3 in amino acids: CASSYSMGSSGANVLTF. The DNA for the CDR3 is TGTGCCAGCAGTTACTCGATGGGGTCCTCTGGGGCCAACGTCCTGACTTTC.

This rearrangement joins TRBV7-7 to TRBJ2-7; D not certain. The CDR3 covers 13 residues. Trimming took off 0 bases at V and 7 bases at J, with 10 bases between the two ends. Germline lookup yields CDR1 SSHAT and CDR2 FNYEAQ (reference sequence). In DNA, the CDR3 is TGTGCCAGCAGCTTAGCGGGCCCCAAAGAGCAGTACTTC. Its protein is CASSLAGPKEQYF.

The rearrangement links TRBV7-9 to TRBJ2-2; TRBD2 aligns across 7 bases. Germline CDR1 and CDR2: SEHNR and FQNEAQ (reference sequence). The CDR3 runs to 14 residues. J lost 8 bases, V lost 5 bases, and 8 bases had no gene match. CDR3 sequence: CASSVGTTKGELFF. Written as DNA, the CDR3 is TGTGCCAGCAGCGTCGGGACTACCAAGGGGGAGCTGTTTTTT. The full variable domain, completed using reference TRBV7-9 and TRBJ2-2, is DTGVSQNPRHKITKRGQNVTFRCDPISEHNRLYWYRQTLGQGPEFLTYFQNEAQLEKSRLLSDRFSAERPKGSFSTLEIQRTEQGDSAMYLCASSVGTTKGELFFGEGSRLTVL.

The V gene is TRBV6-5, the J gene TRBJ2-7; 10 bases agree with TRBD1. This CDR3 is 13 amino acids long. Germline CDR1 MNHEY, CDR2 SVGAGI. V shed 8 bases and J 3 bases; nucleotides not matched to a gene: 4. The CDR3 protein is CASGGDRGYEQYF. The CDR3 DNA follows: TGTGCCAGCGGAGGGGACAGGGGCTACGAGCAGTACTTC.

In its sample, this clone was seen a few times. The V and J genes are TRBV7-9 and TRBJ1-1, with D unclear. CDR1 and CDR2 from the germline V gene are SEHNR and FQNEAQ (reference sequence). The CDR3 length is 12 residues. V was trimmed by 2 bases and J by 7 bases, leaving 8 bases between them. The CDR3 here is CASSLMGGEAFF. The CDR3 DNA sequence: TGTGCCAGCAGCTTAATGGGTGGTGAAGCTTTCTTT.

The CDR3 DNA sequence: TGTGCCAGCAGCGTTGGGGGCGGGGAGCTGTTTTTT. This sequence encodes CASSVGGGELFF. This chain connects TRBV6-6 to TRBJ2-2; D tentatively reads TRBD1 or TRBD2 (5 bases each). CDR3 length: 12 amino acids. The germline gives CDR1 MNHNY, CDR2 SVGAGI (reference sequence). Between the trimmed V and J ends, which lost 6 bases and 7 bases, there was a span of 9 bases.

This chain uses TRBV19 with TRBJ2-5; 9 positions agree with TRBD1. V lost 4 bases to trimming and J lost 2 bases; unmatched junction nucleotides: 17. The CDR3 contains 19 residues. Germline loops: CDR1 LNHDA, CDR2 SQIVND (reference sequence). The chain's CDR3 is CASSTTGRAPGQGQETQYF. Written as DNA, the CDR3 is TGTGCCAGTAGTACCACCGGAAGAGCTCCGGGACAGGGTCAAGAGACCCAGTACTTC.

The chain carries TRBV6-5 and TRBJ2-3, with a tentative D call TRBD2 (5 bases). With 7 bases removed from V and 2 bases from J, the gap between germline ends came to 16 bases. The germline gives CDR1 MNHEY, CDR2 SVGAGI. The CDR3 loop spans 15 amino acids. The CDR3 region has the DNA TGTGCCAGCACGGCGAGCGGCGCCGTCACAGATACGCAGTATTTT. This sequence encodes CASTASGAVTDTQYF.

The rearrangement joins TRBV4-3 to TRBJ2-2; 7 bases map to TRBD2. There are 16 residues in the CDR3. The germline V gene encodes CDR1 LGHNA and CDR2 YSLEER. Germline trimming cut 1 base from V and 4 bases from J; bases unmatched to any gene: 6. CDR3 loop: CASSQGWGGTTGELFF. In nucleotides, the CDR3 is TGCGCCAGCAGCCAAGGATGGGGGGGAACCACCGGGGAGCTGTTTTTT.

The rearrangement uses TRBV7-8 and TRBJ1-1; 9 bases are shared with TRBD1. The CDR3 extends over 17 amino acids. Germline CDR1 SGHVS, CDR2 FQNEAQ. V gave up 3 bases and J gave up 0 bases; unmatched junction bases: 8. In DNA form, the CDR3 reads TGTGCCAGCAGCTTCCCCGGGACAGGGATTGTGAACACTGAAGCTTTCTTT. Protein product: CASSFPGTGIVNTEAFF.

V usage is TRBV4-1 and J usage is TRBJ2-3, with D hard to call. The V gene's germline CDR1 is MGHRA and CDR2 YSYEKL. Trimming stripped 7 bases from V and 0 bases from J, with 17 bases between. CDR3 length: 16 residues. CDR3: CASTPRFTTSTDTQYF. The CDR3 bases are TGCGCCAGCACACCCCGATTTACAACTAGCACAGATACGCAGTATTTT.

V usage is TRBV9 and J usage is TRBJ2-2; no clear D gene. This CDR3 is 15 amino acids long. Trimming left V 1 base short and J 1 base short, with 8 bases between. Per germline, CDR1 SGDLS and CDR2 YYNGEE. CDR3 region: CASSVLAENTGELFF. The CDR3 DNA reads TGTGCCAGCAGCGTATTGGCGGAGAACACCGGGGAGCTGTTTTTT. The variable domain in full, completed from reference TRBV9 and TRBJ2-2, reads DSGVTQTPKHLITATGQRVTLRCSPRSGDLSVYWYQQSLDQGLQFLIQYYNGEERAKGNILERFSAQQFPDLHSELNLSSLELGDSALYFCASSVLAENTGELFFGEGSRLTVL.

The chain has TRBV18 and TRBJ2-5, with unresolved D. Germline lookup yields CDR1 KGHSH and CDR2 LQKENI. The V and J ends lost 5 bases and 1 base respectively, with 8 bases between them. The CDR3 is made up of 13 amino acids. Here the CDR3 reads CASSSQLQETQYF. The CDR3 DNA sequence: TGTGCCAGCTCATCTCAACTCCAAGAGACCCAGTACTTC.

The chain combines TRBV10-3 with TRBJ1-1; D is perhaps TRBD1 (5 bases). The V gene lost 3 bases and the J gene lost 1 base, with 9 bases spanning the gap. This CDR3 has 14 residues. Germline-derived CDR1 and CDR2 are ENHRY and SYGVKD. The CDR3 nucleotides are TGTGCCATCAGTGATTCGGGGGGGAACACTGAAGCTTTCTTT. Translated, it gives CAISDSGGNTEAFF.